This T cell receptor beta chain was observed in a study of early T cells in non-severe SARS-CoV-2 infection. Study-wide results and limits: The matching step, a VDJdb search, favored anti-spike CD8 responses and missed private and CD4 specificities.

This clonotype has at least ten counts. As yet, its antigen is unknown. Germline loops: CDR1 MNHNY, CDR2 SVGAGI (reference sequence). Trimming stripped 6 bases from V and 4 bases from J, with 9 bases between. This CDR3 has 12 amino acids. The protocol attached unique molecular identifiers to individual cDNA molecules. TCRdb independently ran MiXCR on the 5' RACE reads; one entry per CDR3 protein. Of 15,000 to 25,000 distinct CDR3 sequences in the sample, more than 4% were seen once. What was sequenced was whole blood. The chain employs TRBV6-6 and TRBJ2-5, with D unclear. The TCR sequence derives from an adult who was a healthcare worker with PCR-confirmed SARS-CoV-2 infection or an uninfected control (not recorded which). Written as DNA, the CDR3 is TGTGCCAGCAGCCCAGTGGGAGAGACCCAGTACTTC. As protein: CASSPVGETQYF.